This record concerns one T cell receptor beta chain sequence. This specimen belongs to a study of control samples from healthy donors and cancer patients. Only in-frame clones appear in the TCRdb table, and some are missing; sequencing was by immunoSEQ multiplex PCR. The sample lists 98,000 or so clones; approximately 78% were seen once. The TCR comes from a man aged 55 to 70 in good health. The sample taken for sequencing was blood.

Here the CDR3 DNA reads TGTGCCAGCAGCCTCAATGGACAGTCCGTATCTGAGACCCAGTACTTC. It encodes CASSLNGQSVSETQYF. The rearrangement uses TRBV5-4 and TRBJ2-5, with D possibly being TRBD1 (6 bases). This CDR3 comprises 16 residues. With 4 bases removed from V and 5 bases from J, the gap between germline ends came to 21 bases. Germline V lookup: CDR1 SGHNT, CDR2 YYREEE (reference sequence).